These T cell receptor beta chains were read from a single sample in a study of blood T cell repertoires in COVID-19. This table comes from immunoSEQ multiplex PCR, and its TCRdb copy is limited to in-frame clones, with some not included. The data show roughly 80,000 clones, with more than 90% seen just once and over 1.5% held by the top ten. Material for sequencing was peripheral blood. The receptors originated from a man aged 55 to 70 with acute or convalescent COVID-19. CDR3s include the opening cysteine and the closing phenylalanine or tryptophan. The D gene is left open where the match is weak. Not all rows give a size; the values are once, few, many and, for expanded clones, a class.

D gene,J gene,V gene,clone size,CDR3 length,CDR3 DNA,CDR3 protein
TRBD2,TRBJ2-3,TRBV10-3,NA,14,TGTGCCATCGGGGAACTAGCGGGGCCAGGTACGCAGTATTTT,CAIGELAGPGTQYF
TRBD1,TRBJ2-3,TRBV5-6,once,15,TGTGCCAGCAGCGGGGACAGGGGGCGACAAGATACGCAGTATTTT,CASSGDRGRQDTQYF
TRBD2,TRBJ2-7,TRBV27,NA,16,TGTGCCAGCAGTCCTTCCCGGACTAGCGGGGCCTACGAGCAGTACTTC,CASSPSRTSGAYEQYF
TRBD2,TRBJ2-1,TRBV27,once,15,TGTGCCAGCAGTCTTGGGACTAGCGGGAAAAATGAGCAGTTCTTC,CASSLGTSGKNEQFF
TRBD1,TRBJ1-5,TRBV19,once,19,TGTGCCAGTAGTGCGACCCTGGGACAGGGAGAAAGTGGCAATCAGCCCCAGCATTTT,CASSATLGQGESGNQPQHF
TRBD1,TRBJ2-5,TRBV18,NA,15,TGTGCCAGCTCGAGGGGACAGACTTTACAAGAGACCCAGTACTTC,CASSRGQTLQETQYF
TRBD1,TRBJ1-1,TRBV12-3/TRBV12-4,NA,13,TGTGCCAGCGAAATCACAGGGGACACTGAAGCTTTCTTT,CASEITGDTEAFF
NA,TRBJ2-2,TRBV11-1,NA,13,TGTGCCAGCAGCATGATAGCCACCGGGGAGCTGTTTTTT,CASSMIATGELFF
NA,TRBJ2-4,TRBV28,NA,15,TGTGCCAGCAGTTTCTCGGAGCTAGCCAAAAACATTCAGTACTTC,CASSFSELAKNIQYF
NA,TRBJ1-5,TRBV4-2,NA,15,TGTGCCAGCAGCCAAGATTCCGGGAGCAATCAGCCCCAGCATTTT,CASSQDSGSNQPQHF
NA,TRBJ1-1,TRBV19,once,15,TGTGCCAGTAGTAATAACGGGGTCCCGAACACTGAAGCTTTCTTT,CASSNNGVPNTEAFF
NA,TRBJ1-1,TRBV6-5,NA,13,TGTGCCAGCAGTCAAAATTGGAACACTGAAGCTTTCTTT,CASSQNWNTEAFF
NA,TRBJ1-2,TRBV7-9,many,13,TGTGCCAGCAGCTTAAACGCGGCTTATGGCTACACCTTC,CASSLNAAYGYTF
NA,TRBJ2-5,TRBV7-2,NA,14,TGTGCCAGCAGCTTAGAACGCGGAAAAAAGACCCAGTACTTC,CASSLERGKKTQYF
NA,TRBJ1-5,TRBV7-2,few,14,TGTGCCAGCAGCTTACGGCGGGACAATCAGCCCCAGCATTTT,CASSLRRDNQPQHF
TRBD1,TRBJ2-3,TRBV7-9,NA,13,TGTGCCAGCCGACAGGGGGGCCCAGATACGCAGTATTTT,CASRQGGPDTQYF
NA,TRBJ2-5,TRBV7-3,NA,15,TGTGCCAGCACCCAACACGGAGGGCAGCAAGAGACCCAGTACTTC,CASTQHGGQQETQYF
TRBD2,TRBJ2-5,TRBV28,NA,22,TGTGCCAGCAGTTTATGGTCCCTTCGAACTAGCGGGAAGAAGATCTTCCAAGAGACCCAGTACTTC,CASSLWSLRTSGKKIFQETQYF
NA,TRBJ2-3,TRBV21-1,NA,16,TGTGCCAGCAGCAATAGATACGGGAGGACAACAGATACGCAGTATTTT,CASSNRYGRTTDTQYF
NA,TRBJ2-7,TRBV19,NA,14,TGTGCCAGTAGTACTACAGGGACCTCCTACGAGCAGTACTTC,CASSTTGTSYEQYF
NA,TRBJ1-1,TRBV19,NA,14,TGTGCCAGTAGTGCGGGGTATTTGAACACTGAAGCTTTCTTT,CASSAGYLNTEAFF
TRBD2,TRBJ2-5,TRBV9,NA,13,TGTGCCAGCAGCCGGGGGGTTCAAGAGACCCAGTACTTC,CASSRGVQETQYF
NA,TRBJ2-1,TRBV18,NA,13,TGTGCCAGCTCACCAGAAAGCGCGAGGGAGCAGTTCTTC,CASSPESAREQFF
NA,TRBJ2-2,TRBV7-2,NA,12,TGTGCCAGCAGCTCCTATGGCGGGGAGCTGTTTTTT,CASSSYGGELFF